This is a list of T cell receptor beta chains from one sample in a study of cytomegalovirus exposure and HLA in healthy donors. Produced via immunoSEQ multiplex PCR; TCRdb's table is partial and in-frame only. In the table there are around 120,000 clones, roughly four fifths of which are singletons. Material for sequencing was PBMCs. The origin of the receptors is a male donor in good health and CMV-seropositive. Each CDR3 is given with its conserved first and last residue. Each record gives: D gene, V gene, J gene, clone size, CDR3 DNA, CDR3 protein. D genes are given only for firm matches. Where a row states a size, it is once, few, many or the class of an expanded clone; other rows omit it.

D: NA
V: TRBV7-2
J: TRBJ1-5
size: NA
DNA: TGTGCCAGCAGCTGGGTGGGGGGGCCCGACCAGCCCCAGCATTTT
CDR3: CASSWVGGPDQPQHF

D: TRBD2
V: TRBV18
J: TRBJ2-5
size: NA
DNA: TGTGCCAGCTCACCACCGGGACTAGCAGCCGGGGAGACCCAGTACTTC
CDR3: CASSPPGLAAGETQYF

D: TRBD1
V: TRBV12-5
J: TRBJ2-7
size: NA
DNA: TGTGCTAGTGGTTTGTCTCCGGACGGACAGGACTCCTACGAGCAGTACTTC
CDR3: CASGLSPDGQDSYEQYF

D: NA
V: TRBV27
J: TRBJ2-7
size: NA
DNA: TGTGCCAGCAGCCCGGCGGGCCCGGAACCCCACGAGCAGTACTTC
CDR3: CASSPAGPEPHEQYF

D: TRBD1
V: TRBV5-6
J: TRBJ2-7
size: NA
DNA: TGTGCCAGCAGCTTGGACCTCGGGGCAGGGGGCCCAAAGTACTTC
CDR3: CASSLDLGAGGPKYF

D: TRBD2
V: TRBV11-2
J: TRBJ2-7
size: NA
DNA: TGTGCCAGCAGCTTAGGACTAGCGGAACCCTACGAGCAGTACTTC
CDR3: CASSLGLAEPYEQYF

D: NA
V: TRBV5-6
J: TRBJ2-6
size: NA
DNA: TGTGCCAGCAGCTTTGGGGATTCTGGGGCCAACGGCCTGACTTTC
CDR3: CASSFGDSGANGLTF

D: NA
V: TRBV11-2
J: TRBJ2-5
size: NA
DNA: TGTGCCAGCAGCTTCGAAGCGGCCGGGGCCCAGTACTTC
CDR3: CASSFEAAGAQYF

D: TRBD2
V: TRBV14
J: TRBJ2-3
size: NA
DNA: TGTGCCAGCAGCCCGCGACTAGCGGGAGGGGGAGATACGCAGTATTTT
CDR3: CASSPRLAGGGDTQYF

D: NA
V: TRBV4-3
J: TRBJ2-2
size: NA
DNA: TGCGCCAGCAGCCAATCGGCGAGGCACACGAACACCGGGGAGCTGTTTTTT
CDR3: CASSQSARHTNTGELFF

D: TRBD2
V: TRBV11-2
J: TRBJ2-5
size: NA
DNA: TGTGCCAGCAGCTTATTAAAGGGACTAGCGGGAGAAGAGACCCAGTACTTC
CDR3: CASSLLKGLAGEETQYF

D: TRBD1
V: TRBV30
J: TRBJ1-2
size: NA
DNA: TGTGCCAACTCGGATGTTGGGGACAGTGGCGCTCACACCTTC
CDR3: CANSDVGDSGAHTF

D: TRBD1
V: TRBV7-2
J: TRBJ1-1
size: NA
DNA: TGTGCCAGCAGCTCTGGACAGGGTCGGGGTACTGAAGCTTTCTTT
CDR3: CASSSGQGRGTEAFF

D: TRBD1
V: TRBV28
J: TRBJ1-5
size: NA
DNA: TGTGCCAGCAGTTTAGCAGGGGGAAGCAATCAGCCCCAGCATTTT
CDR3: CASSLAGGSNQPQHF

D: NA
V: TRBV18
J: TRBJ2-6
size: NA
DNA: TGTGCCAGCTCACTGGCACAGGGCTCCTCTCTCTCTGGGGCCAACGTCCTGACTTTC
CDR3: CASSLAQGSSLSGANVLTF

D: NA
V: TRBV18
J: TRBJ2-7
size: NA
DNA: TGTGCCAGCTCCCCGAGGGTGAGGGCTAACGACGAGCAGTACTTC
CDR3: CASSPRVRANDEQYF

D: NA
V: TRBV28
J: TRBJ1-1
size: NA
DNA: TGTGCCGGGGGGGTAGGGAACACTGAAGCTTTCTTT
CDR3: CAGGVGNTEAFF

D: NA
V: TRBV4-1
J: TRBJ2-5
size: NA
DNA: TGCGCCAGCAGCCAACGAGGACTCGGCATGGGGGCCGAAGAGACCCAGTACTTC
CDR3: CASSQRGLGMGAEETQYF

D: NA
V: TRBV7-8
J: TRBJ1-2
size: once
DNA: TGTGCCAGCAGCTTATCCTACAGGGAGGGCTACACCTTC
CDR3: CASSLSYREGYTF

D: TRBD2
V: TRBV4-3
J: TRBJ2-7
size: NA
DNA: TGCGCCAGCAGCCAAGTAGCGGGAGGGTCCTACGAGCAGTACTTC
CDR3: CASSQVAGGSYEQYF

D: NA
V: TRBV7-9
J: TRBJ1-1
size: few
DNA: TGTGCCAGCAGGGATACAGGGAACACTGAAGCTTTCTTT
CDR3: CASRDTGNTEAFF

D: NA
V: TRBV5-1
J: TRBJ2-3
size: once
DNA: TGCGCCAGCAGCTTCCGAGGGAGGGGGGCCGATACGCAGTATTTT
CDR3: CASSFRGRGADTQYF

D: TRBD1
V: TRBV9
J: TRBJ2-5
size: once
DNA: TGTGCCAGCAGCGAGGCGGACAGGATCCAAGAGACCCAGTACTTC
CDR3: CASSEADRIQETQYF

D: TRBD1
V: TRBV19
J: TRBJ1-2
size: NA
DNA: TGTGCCAGTAGTCCACAGGACAGGGGAAACTATGGCTACACCTTC
CDR3: CASSPQDRGNYGYTF

D: TRBD2
V: TRBV19
J: TRBJ2-7
size: NA
DNA: TGTGCCAGTAGTATAGGACCCCTACCCTTGGCGGGAGCCCGCTCCTACGAGCAGTACTTC
CDR3: CASSIGPLPLAGARSYEQYF

D: TRBD2
V: TRBV2
J: TRBJ2-1
size: few
DNA: TGTGCCAGCAGTTCTTCAAGCGGGAGGTTTAGCTCCTACAATGAGCAGTTCTTC
CDR3: CASSSSSGRFSSYNEQFF

D: NA
V: TRBV5-5
J: TRBJ2-2
size: NA
DNA: TGTGCCAGCAGCCAGGGGACGATGAACACCGGGGAGCTGTTTTTT
CDR3: CASSQGTMNTGELFF

D: NA
V: TRBV7-9
J: TRBJ2-7
size: NA
DNA: TGTGCCAGCAGCTCGGGACAAAACTACGAGCAGTACTTC
CDR3: CASSSGQNYEQYF